Listed below are T cell receptor beta chains from one sample, sequenced in a study of T cells after yellow fever vaccination. Each CDR3 protein gets one entry after TCRdb re-called the 5' RACE reads with MiXCR. This sample yields about 430,000 distinct CDR3 sequences, of which roughly a sixth are seen a single time; about a sixth belongs to the top ten. The sample was PBMCs, taken before the yellow fever booster vaccination. These receptors all come from a man between 18 and 29 years old who received the YFV17D yellow fever vaccine. Each CDR3 is given with its conserved first and last residue. The D gene is left open where the match is weak. Where a row states a size, it is once, few, many or the class of an expanded clone; other rows omit it.

V	D	J	size	CDR3	DNA
TRBV5-6	.	TRBJ2-1	.	CASSLPTGTYSYNEQFF	TGTGCCAGCAGCTTACCCACAGGGACTTACTCCTACAATGAGCAGTTCTTC
TRBV4-1	.	TRBJ2-3	.	CASSQDSDSYTDTQYF	TGCGCCAGCAGCCAAGATAGCGACAGCTACACAGATACGCAGTATTTT
TRBV10-3	.	TRBJ1-1	few	CAISEMGYTEAFF	TGTGCCATCAGTGAGATGGGATACACTGAAGCTTTCTTT
TRBV4-2	.	TRBJ2-3	.	CASSQTTSTDTQYF	TGTGCCAGCAGCCAAACCACTAGCACAGATACGCAGTATTTT
TRBV20-1	.	TRBJ2-7	.	CSARDPGISYEQYF	TGCAGTGCTAGAGATCCGGGGATCTCCTACGAGCAGTACTTC
TRBV7-3	TRBD2	TRBJ2-5	few	CASSWGSGGETQYF	TGTGCCAGCAGCTGGGGGTCGGGGGGAGAGACCCAGTACTTC
TRBV5-1	.	TRBJ2-5	.	CASRREETQYF	TGCGCCAGCAGAAGAGAAGAGACCCAGTACTTC
TRBV6-6	TRBD2	TRBJ2-1	few	CASSYSVAGELPSSSYNEQFF	TGTGCCAGCAGTTACTCCGTAGCGGGGGAGCTCCCTTCGAGCTCCTACAATGAGCAGTTCTTC
TRBV4-2	.	TRBJ2-3	.	CASSQDLRSDTQYF	TGTGCCAGCAGCCAAGATTTAAGGTCTGATACGCAGTATTTT
TRBV5-1	.	TRBJ2-5	many	CASGTGLETQYF	TGCGCCAGCGGCACAGGGCTGGAGACCCAGTACTTC
TRBV10-2	TRBD2	TRBJ2-5	.	CASSELGAGALQETQYF	TGCGCCAGCAGTGAACTGGGAGCGGGGGCCCTCCAAGAGACCCAGTACTTC
TRBV10-3	.	TRBJ2-5	.	CAISGAGETQYF	TGTGCCATCAGTGGGGCTGGAGAGACCCAGTACTTC
TRBV5-1	.	TRBJ2-1	few	CASSLAGLLTSSYNEQFF	TGCGCCAGCAGCTTGGCGGGACTGCTTACTAGCTCCTACAATGAGCAGTTCTTC
TRBV7-2	TRBD1	TRBJ2-1	.	CASSLERQGTEQFF	TGTGCCAGCAGCTTAGAAAGACAGGGGACTGAGCAGTTCTTC
TRBV4-2	.	TRBJ1-4	.	CASSQDRGLANEKLFF	TGTGCCAGCAGCCAAGATCGGGGGTTAGCTAATGAAAAACTGTTTTTT
TRBV6-5	.	TRBJ1-1	many	CASSWGSEAFF	TGTGCCAGCAGTTGGGGATCTGAAGCTTTCTTT
TRBV10-3	.	TRBJ2-3	few	CAISEAWVADTQYF	TGTGCCATCAGTGAGGCCTGGGTAGCAGATACGCAGTATTTT
TRBV6-5	TRBD2	TRBJ2-3	.	CASRRSGGAPDTQYF	TGTGCCAGCAGACGTAGCGGGGGGGCCCCAGATACGCAGTATTTT
TRBV5-4	TRBD1	TRBJ2-4	.	CASSARDRGVDIQYF	TGTGCCAGCAGCGCCCGGGACAGGGGAGTAGACATTCAGTACTTC
TRBV27	.	TRBJ1-6	.	CASMPRTAGSPLHF	TGTGCCAGCATGCCACGGACAGCAGGGTCACCCCTCCACTTT
TRBV20-1	TRBD1	TRBJ1-5	few	CSARDKGAGNQPQHF	TGCAGTGCTAGAGATAAGGGGGCGGGCAATCAGCCCCAGCATTTT
TRBV2	.	TRBJ1-5	.	CATADDGSNQPQHF	TGTGCCACCGCGGATGACGGAAGCAATCAGCCCCAGCATTTT
TRBV10-2	TRBD1	TRBJ1-2	.	CASSELGQGYGYTF	TGCGCCAGCAGTGAGTTGGGACAGGGGTATGGCTACACCTTC
TRBV6-5	.	TRBJ2-7	.	CASSYSKWTYEQYF	TGTGCCAGCAGTTACTCGAAGTGGACCTACGAGCAGTACTTC
TRBV3-1	.	TRBJ1-1	few	CASSHWNGASREAFF	TGTGCCAGCAGCCACTGGAACGGGGCCTCGAGAGAAGCTTTCTTT
TRBV12-3/TRBV12-4	.	TRBJ1-2	few	CASSPPGSLSYGYTF	TGTGCCAGCAGTCCCCCGGGCAGCCTATCTTATGGCTACACCTTC
TRBV20-1	TRBD2	TRBJ2-5	few	CSASIGEGKTQYF	TGCAGTGCTAGTATAGGGGAGGGGAAGACCCAGTACTTC
TRBV6-2/TRBV6-3	.	TRBJ1-5	.	CASSYLGVGGNQPQHF	TGTGCCAGCAGTTACTTGGGGGTGGGAGGCAATCAGCCCCAGCATTTT
TRBV6-6	.	TRBJ1-1	.	CATSPPSYTEAFF	TGTGCCACCAGCCCGCCAAGCTACACTGAAGCTTTCTTT
TRBV6-2/TRBV6-3	.	TRBJ1-6	few	CASTIEPNSPLHF	TGTGCCAGCACCATCGAACCCAATTCACCCCTCCACTTT
TRBV5-1	.	TRBJ2-7	.	CASSRDGNSYEQYF	TGCGCCAGCAGCCGGGACGGAAACTCCTACGAGCAGTACTTC
TRBV25-1	TRBD1	TRBJ2-3	.	CASSWDRETTDTQYF	TGTGCCAGCAGTTGGGACAGGGAGACGACAGATACGCAGTATTTT
TRBV4-2	.	TRBJ1-1	few	CASSHFFGTEAFF	TGTGCCAGCAGCCATTTTTTCGGCACTGAAGCTTTCTTT
TRBV6-5	TRBD1	TRBJ1-1	few	CASSYSGQPNTEAFF	TGTGCCAGCAGTTACTCGGGACAGCCGAACACTGAAGCTTTCTTT
TRBV4-3	.	TRBJ1-1	few	CASSQDLGGGRSEAFF	TGCGCCAGCAGCCAAGATCTTGGGGGGGGTCGGAGTGAAGCTTTCTTT
TRBV20-1	TRBD2	TRBJ2-3	few	CSARAPSGGFDTQYF	TGCAGTGCTAGAGCTCCTAGCGGGGGATTCGATACGCAGTATTTT
TRBV5-1	.	TRBJ1-2	.	CASSLQRDAYGYTF	TGCGCCAGCAGCTTGCAGCGGGACGCCTATGGCTACACCTTC